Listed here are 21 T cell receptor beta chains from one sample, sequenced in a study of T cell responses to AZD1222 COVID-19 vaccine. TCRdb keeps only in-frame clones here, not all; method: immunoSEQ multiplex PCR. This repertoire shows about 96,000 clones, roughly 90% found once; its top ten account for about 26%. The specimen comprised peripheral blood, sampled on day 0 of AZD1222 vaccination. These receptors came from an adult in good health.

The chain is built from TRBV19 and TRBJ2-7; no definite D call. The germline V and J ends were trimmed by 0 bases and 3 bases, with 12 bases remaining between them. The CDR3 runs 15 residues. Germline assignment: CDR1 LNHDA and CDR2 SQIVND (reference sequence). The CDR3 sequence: CASSIDSNLFYEQYF. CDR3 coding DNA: TGTGCCAGTAGTATAGACAGCAACCTATTCTACGAGCAGTACTTC.

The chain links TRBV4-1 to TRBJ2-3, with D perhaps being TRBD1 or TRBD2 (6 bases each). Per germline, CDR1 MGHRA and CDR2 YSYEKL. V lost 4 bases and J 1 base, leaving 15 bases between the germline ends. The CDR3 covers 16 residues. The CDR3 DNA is TGCGCCAGCAGCCCCCGAGGGGGACTCGGCACAGATACGCAGTATTTT. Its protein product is CASSPRGGLGTDTQYF.

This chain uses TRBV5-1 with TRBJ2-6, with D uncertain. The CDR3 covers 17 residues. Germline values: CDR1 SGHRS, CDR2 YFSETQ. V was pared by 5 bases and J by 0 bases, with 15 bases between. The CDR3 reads CASSLTPSLSGANVLTF. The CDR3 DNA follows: TGCGCCAGCAGTCTGACTCCAAGCCTCTCTGGGGCCAACGTCCTGACTTTC.

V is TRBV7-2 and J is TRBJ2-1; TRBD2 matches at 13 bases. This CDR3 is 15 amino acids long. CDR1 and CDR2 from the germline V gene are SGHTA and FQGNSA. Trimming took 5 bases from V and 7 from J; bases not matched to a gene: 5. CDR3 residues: CASSLLAGGLNEQFF. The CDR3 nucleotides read TGTGCCAGCAGCCTACTAGCGGGAGGGCTTAATGAGCAGTTCTTC.

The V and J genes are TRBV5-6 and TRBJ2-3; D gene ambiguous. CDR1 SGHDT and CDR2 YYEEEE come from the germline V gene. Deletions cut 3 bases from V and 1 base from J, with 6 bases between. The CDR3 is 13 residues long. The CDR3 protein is CASSSRGTDTQYF. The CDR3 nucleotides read TGTGCCAGCAGCTCCAGAGGCACAGATACGCAGTATTTT.

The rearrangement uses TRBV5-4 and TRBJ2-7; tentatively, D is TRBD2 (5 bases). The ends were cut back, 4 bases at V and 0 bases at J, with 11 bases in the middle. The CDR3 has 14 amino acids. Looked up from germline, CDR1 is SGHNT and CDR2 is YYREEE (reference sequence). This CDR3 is CASSAMTNSYEQYF. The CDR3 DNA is TGTGCCAGCAGCGCGATGACTAACTCCTACGAGCAGTACTTC.

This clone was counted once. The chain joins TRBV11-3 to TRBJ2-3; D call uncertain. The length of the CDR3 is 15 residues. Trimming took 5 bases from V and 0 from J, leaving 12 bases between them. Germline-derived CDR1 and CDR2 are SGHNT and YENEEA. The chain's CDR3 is CASSPAASSTDTQYF. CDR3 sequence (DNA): TGTGCCAGCAGCCCAGCCGCTAGTAGCACAGATACGCAGTATTTT.

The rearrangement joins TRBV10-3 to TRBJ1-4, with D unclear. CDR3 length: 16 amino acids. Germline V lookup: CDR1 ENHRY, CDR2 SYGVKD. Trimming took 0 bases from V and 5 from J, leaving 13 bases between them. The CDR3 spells CAISESNRAWNEKLFF. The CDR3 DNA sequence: TGTGCCATCAGTGAGTCGAATAGGGCATGGAATGAAAAACTGTTTTTT.

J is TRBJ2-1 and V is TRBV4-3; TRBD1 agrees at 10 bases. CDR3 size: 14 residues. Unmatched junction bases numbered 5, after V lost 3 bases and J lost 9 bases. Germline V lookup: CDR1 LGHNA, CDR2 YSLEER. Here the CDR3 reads CASSQWDRGSEQFF. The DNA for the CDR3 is TGCGCCAGCAGCCAGTGGGACAGGGGAAGTGAGCAGTTCTTC.

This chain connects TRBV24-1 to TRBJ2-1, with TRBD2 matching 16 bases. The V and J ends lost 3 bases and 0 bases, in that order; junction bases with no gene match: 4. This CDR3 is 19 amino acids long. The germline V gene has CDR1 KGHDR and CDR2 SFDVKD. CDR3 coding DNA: TGTGCCACCAGTGATCCGGGACTAGCGGGGGGGAGCTCCTACAATGAGCAGTTCTTC. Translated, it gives CATSDPGLAGGSSYNEQFF.

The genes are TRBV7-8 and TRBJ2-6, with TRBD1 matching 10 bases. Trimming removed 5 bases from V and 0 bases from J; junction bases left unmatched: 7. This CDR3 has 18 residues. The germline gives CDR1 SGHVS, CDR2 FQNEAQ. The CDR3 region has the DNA TGTGCCAGCAGCCGGGGACAGGGGCCCTCCTCTGGGGCCAACGTCCTGACTTTC. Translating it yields CASSRGQGPSSGANVLTF.

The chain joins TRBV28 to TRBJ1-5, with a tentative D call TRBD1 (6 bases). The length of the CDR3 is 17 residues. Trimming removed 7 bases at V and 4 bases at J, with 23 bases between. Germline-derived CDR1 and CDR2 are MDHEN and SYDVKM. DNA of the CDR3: TGTGCCAGCACCGCGCCGGGGGCGGCCGACTTGAATCAGCCCCAGCATTTT. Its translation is CASTAPGAADLNQPQHF. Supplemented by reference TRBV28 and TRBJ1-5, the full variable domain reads DVKVTQSSRYLVKRTGEKVFLECVQDMDHENMFWYRQDPGLGLRLIYFSYDVKMKEKGDIPEGYSVSREKKERFSLILESASTNQTSMYLCASTAPGAADLNQPQHFGDGTRLSIL.

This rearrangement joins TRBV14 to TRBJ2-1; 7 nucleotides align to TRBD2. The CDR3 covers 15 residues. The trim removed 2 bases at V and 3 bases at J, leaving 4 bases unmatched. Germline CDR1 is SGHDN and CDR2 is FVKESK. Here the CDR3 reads CASSQLSSGYNEQFF. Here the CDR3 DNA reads TGTGCCAGCAGCCAACTGTCTAGCGGCTACAATGAGCAGTTCTTC.

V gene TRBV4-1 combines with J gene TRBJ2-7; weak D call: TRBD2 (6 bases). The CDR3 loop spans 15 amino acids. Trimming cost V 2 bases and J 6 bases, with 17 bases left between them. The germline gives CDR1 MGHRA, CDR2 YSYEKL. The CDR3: CASSQPGLTYSEQYF. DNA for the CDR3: TGCGCCAGCAGCCAACCGGGACTTACCTACTCCGAGCAGTACTTC.

This CDR3 reads CASSYLEVPNSPLHF. For the CDR3, the DNA is TGTGCCAGCAGTTACCTGGAGGTTCCTAATTCACCCCTCCACTTT. This rearrangement joins TRBV6-2 or TRBV6-3 to TRBJ1-6; no reliable D call. The CDR3 is 15 residues long. Deletions cut 2 bases from V and 6 bases from J, with 11 bases between. The germline V gene encodes CDR1 MNHEY and CDR2 SVGEGT.

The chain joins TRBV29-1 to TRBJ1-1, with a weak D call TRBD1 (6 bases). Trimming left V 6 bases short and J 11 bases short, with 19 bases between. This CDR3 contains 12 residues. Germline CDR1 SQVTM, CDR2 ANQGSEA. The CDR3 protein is CSVPPGGRGAFF. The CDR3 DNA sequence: TGCAGCGTACCCCCGGGGGGGCGGGGGGCTTTCTTT.

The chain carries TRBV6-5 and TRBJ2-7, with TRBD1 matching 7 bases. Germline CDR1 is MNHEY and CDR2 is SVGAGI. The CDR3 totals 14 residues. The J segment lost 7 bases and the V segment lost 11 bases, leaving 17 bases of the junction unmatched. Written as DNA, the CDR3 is TGTGCCGTTCAGTACCGGGACAGCCTACGAGAGCAGTACTTC. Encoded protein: CAVQYRDSLREQYF.

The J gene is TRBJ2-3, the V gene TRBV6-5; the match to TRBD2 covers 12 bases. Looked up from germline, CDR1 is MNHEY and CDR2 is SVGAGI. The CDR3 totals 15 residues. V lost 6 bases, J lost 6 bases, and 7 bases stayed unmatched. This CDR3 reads CASRTSGGTMDTQYF. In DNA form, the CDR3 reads TGTGCCAGCAGGACTAGCGGGGGCACGATGGATACGCAGTATTTT.

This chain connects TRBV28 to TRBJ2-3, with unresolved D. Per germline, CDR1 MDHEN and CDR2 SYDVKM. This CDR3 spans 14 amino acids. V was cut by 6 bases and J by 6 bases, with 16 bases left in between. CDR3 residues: CASREARRWDTQYF. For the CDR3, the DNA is TGTGCCAGCAGGGAAGCGCGTCGGTGGGATACGCAGTATTTT.

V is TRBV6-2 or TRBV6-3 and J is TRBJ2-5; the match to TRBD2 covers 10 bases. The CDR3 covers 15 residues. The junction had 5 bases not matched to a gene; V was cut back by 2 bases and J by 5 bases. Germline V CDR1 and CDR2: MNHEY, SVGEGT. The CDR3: CASSYQAGGRETQYF. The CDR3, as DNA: TGTGCCAGCAGTTACCAAGCGGGAGGGCGGGAGACCCAGTACTTC.

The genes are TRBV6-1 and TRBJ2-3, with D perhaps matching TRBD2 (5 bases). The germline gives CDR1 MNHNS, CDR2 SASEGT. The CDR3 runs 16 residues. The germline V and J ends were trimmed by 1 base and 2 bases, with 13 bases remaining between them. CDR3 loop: CASSEGRLAATDTQYF. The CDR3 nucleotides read TGTGCCAGCAGTGAAGGCCGGCTAGCCGCCACAGATACGCAGTATTTT.